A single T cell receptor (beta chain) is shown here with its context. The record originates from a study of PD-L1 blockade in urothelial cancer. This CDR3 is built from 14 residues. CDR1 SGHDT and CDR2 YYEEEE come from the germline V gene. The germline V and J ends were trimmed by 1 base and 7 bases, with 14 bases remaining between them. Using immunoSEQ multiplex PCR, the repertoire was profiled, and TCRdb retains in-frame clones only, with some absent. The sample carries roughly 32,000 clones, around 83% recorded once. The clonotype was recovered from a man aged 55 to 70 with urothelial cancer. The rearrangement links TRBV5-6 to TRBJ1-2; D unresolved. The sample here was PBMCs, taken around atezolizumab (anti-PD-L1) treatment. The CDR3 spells CASSLRSDYAGYTF. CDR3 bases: TGTGCCAGCAGCTTGAGATCGGACTATGCTGGCTACACCTTC.